Listed here are 26 T cell receptor beta chains from one sample, sequenced in a study of shared T cell receptors in the human thymus. Using immunoSEQ multiplex PCR, the repertoire was profiled, and TCRdb retains in-frame clones only, with some absent. Counted here are hundreds of thousands of clones, more than 70% occurring once; the ten biggest clones make up 0.0094%. The sample was also linked to a second study, of human thymus T cells.

Specimen: thymocytes. The receptors stem from a boy in the first two years of life with a congenital heart defect.

This sequence joins TRBV28 and TRBJ1-5; D is possibly TRBD1 (6 bases). Germline V gives CDR1 MDHEN, CDR2 SYDVKM. This CDR3 contains 15 residues. With 5 bases removed from V and 3 bases from J, the gap between germline ends came to 14 bases. The CDR3: CASSRWTVDNQPQHF. The CDR3 nucleotides are TGTGCCAGCAGTCGCTGGACAGTCGACAATCAGCCCCAGCATTTT.

V usage is TRBV27 and J usage is TRBJ1-1; 8 bases align to TRBD1. Germline values: CDR1 MNHEY, CDR2 SMNVEV (reference sequence). The CDR3 loop spans 14 amino acids. The V segment lost 5 bases and the J segment 4 bases; nucleotides outside the gene matches: 6. Here the CDR3 reads CASSHRGGITEAFF. In DNA, the CDR3 is TGTGCCAGCAGTCACAGGGGGGGGATCACTGAAGCTTTCTTT.

This clone was detected once. The CDR3 here is CASSQTTFVTSGRTDEQYF. The CDR3 bases are TGCGCCAGCAGCCAAACCACTTTCGTGACTAGCGGACGAACTGACGAGCAGTACTTC. The chain combines TRBV4-3 with TRBJ2-7; TRBD2 matches at 9 bases. J gave up 5 bases and V 2 bases, and 19 bases lay outside the gene matches. Germline V gene lookup returns CDR1 LGHNA and CDR2 YSLEER. The length of the CDR3 is 19 residues.

J is TRBJ2-3 and V is TRBV30; 8 bases are a match to TRBD2. Looked up from germline, CDR1 is GTSNPN and CDR2 is SVGIG (reference sequence). Trimming at V came to 4 bases and at J to 7 bases, leaving 7 bases not matched to a gene. The CDR3 contains 13 residues. DNA of the CDR3: TGTGCCTGGACCAGCGGGAGAGGGAATACGCAGTATTTT. Residues: CAWTSGRGNTQYF.

The chain has TRBV29-1 and TRBJ2-3, with TRBD2 matching over 9 bases. The germline V gene has CDR1 SQVTM and CDR2 ANQGSEA. V lost 6 bases, J lost 1 base, and 8 bases stayed unmatched. This CDR3 has 15 residues. The CDR3 loop reads CSVRQRGDGTDTQYF. The CDR3, as DNA: TGCAGCGTACGCCAGCGGGGGGACGGCACAGATACGCAGTATTTT.

The chain links TRBV7-2 to TRBJ2-5; 10 positions agree with TRBD2. From germline, CDR1 is SGHTA and CDR2 FQGNSA. The CDR3 extends over 17 amino acids. The J segment lost 0 bases and the V segment lost 5 bases, leaving 9 bases of the junction unmatched. CDR3 region: CASSPPRTSGYQETQYF. DNA of the CDR3: TGTGCCAGCAGCCCACCACGGACTAGCGGTTACCAAGAGACCCAGTACTTC. Full variable domain (remainder filled in from reference TRBV7-2 and TRBJ2-5): GAGVSQSPSNKVTEKGKDVELRCDPISGHTALYWYRQSLGQGLEFLIYFQGNSAPDKSGLPSDRFSAERTGGSVSTLTIQRTQQEDSAVYLCASSPPRTSGYQETQYFGPGTRLLVL.

The genes are TRBV28 and TRBJ2-5; D gene uncertain. Trimming took off 1 base at V and 4 bases at J, with 4 bases between the two ends. CDR1 and CDR2 (germline): MDHEN, SYDVKM. The CDR3 is 12 amino acids. CDR3 sequence: CASSLSGETQYF. The CDR3 bases are TGTGCCAGCAGTTTATCGGGAGAGACCCAGTACTTC.

This chain joins TRBV14 and TRBJ2-3; TRBD2 might be the D (6 bases). V was shortened by 4 bases and J by 6 bases, with 11 bases between the two germline ends. This CDR3 has 13 amino acids. Germline CDR1 and CDR2: SGHDN and FVKESK. CDR3 nucleotide sequence: TGTGCCAGCAGCCGATCACGGGGGGATACGCAGTATTTT. Protein sequence: CASSRSRGDTQYF. Variable domain in full (rest from reference TRBV14 and TRBJ2-3): EAGVTQFPSHSVIEKGQTVTLRCDPISGHDNLYWYRRVMGKEIKFLLHFVKESKQDESGMPNNRFLAERTGGTYSTLKVQPAELEDSGVYFCASSRSRGDTQYFGPGTRLTVL.

The CDR3 DNA sequence: TGCGCCAGCAGCCAAGTTATTCCGCGGGAGGGATTCAATGAGCAGTTCTTC. It is translated as CASSQVIPREGFNEQFF. The rearrangement links TRBV4-3 to TRBJ2-1, with TRBD2 matching 9 bases. CDR1 and CDR2 from the germline V gene are LGHNA and YSLEER. The CDR3 runs 17 residues. The ends lost 1 base at V and 6 bases at J; junction bases unmatched: 10.

J is TRBJ1-3 and V is TRBV4-1, with D tentatively TRBD1 (6 bases). Germline V CDR1 and CDR2: MGHRA, YSYEKL. Trimming pared 4 bases from V and 4 bases from J, leaving 14 bases between. The CDR3 runs to 15 residues. The CDR3 spells CASSLTRDTGNTIYF. For the CDR3, the DNA is TGCGCCAGCAGCCTTACCCGGGACACAGGAAACACCATATATTTT.

CDR3 sequence: CASSRRVGYYGYTF. The CDR3 nucleotides are TGTGCCAGCTCACGGAGGGTCGGATACTATGGCTACACCTTC. The chain combines TRBV18 with TRBJ1-2; no definite D call. Trimming took off 4 bases at V and 3 bases at J, with 12 bases between the two ends. Germline V gives CDR1 KGHSH, CDR2 LQKENI. The CDR3 sequence is 14 residues long.

V is TRBV5-5 and J is TRBJ1-6, with D uncertain. Germline V gene lookup returns CDR1 SGHKS and CDR2 YYEKEE (reference sequence). This CDR3 is built from 17 residues. Between the trimmed V and J ends, which lost 4 bases and 10 bases, there was a span of 24 bases. CDR3 DNA sequence: TGTGCCAGCAGCATCCTGGACTCGCAGTGGAAAGACTCACCCCTCCACTTT. It translates to CASSILDSQWKDSPLHF.

The chain employs TRBV4-3 and TRBJ1-1; TRBD1 is a possible D gene (6 bases). V gave up 0 bases and J gave up 3 bases, with 14 bases separating them. This CDR3 spans 16 amino acids. Germline assignment: CDR1 LGHNA and CDR2 YSLEER. DNA of the CDR3: TGCGCCAGCAGCCAAGATCTGGGGGCGAGGGACACTGAAGCTTTCTTT. Protein: CASSQDLGARDTEAFF.

The chain links TRBV27 to TRBJ1-2, with TRBD1 matching 7 bases. CDR1 is MNHEY and CDR2 is SMNVEV in the germline V gene (reference sequence). V was clipped by 6 bases and J by 7 bases; unmatched bases: 11. The CDR3 covers 14 residues. CDR3 in amino acids: CASSSRQGFSGYTF. The DNA for the CDR3 is TGTGCCAGCAGCTCCCGACAGGGATTTAGTGGCTACACCTTC.

V is TRBV7-6 and J is TRBJ2-2; 8 bases are a match to TRBD2. V shed 2 bases and J 1 base; nucleotides not matched to a gene: 3. CDR3 size: 16 residues. Germline assignment: CDR1 SGHVS and CDR2 FNYEAQ. The CDR3 reads CASSLSLAGNTGELFF. The CDR3 bases are TGTGCCAGCAGCTTAAGCCTAGCGGGGAACACCGGGGAGCTGTTTTTT.

The chain links TRBV14 to TRBJ2-3; 8 positions agree with TRBD2. V lost 2 bases to trimming and J lost 4 bases; unmatched junction nucleotides: 11. Germline CDR1 SGHDN, CDR2 FVKESK. The CDR3 sequence is 17 residues long. The CDR3 loop is CASSQSLAGFLADTQYF. For the CDR3, the DNA is TGTGCCAGCAGCCAATCGTTAGCGGGGTTTCTCGCAGATACGCAGTATTTT.

The J gene is TRBJ2-1, the V gene TRBV6-5; a weak D match, TRBD1 (7 bases). Deletions cut 6 bases from V and 5 bases from J, with 14 bases between. The CDR3 spans 14 residues. Germline loops: CDR1 MNHEY, CDR2 SVGAGI. In DNA form, the CDR3 reads TGTGCCAGCAGACCCTCAGGGGGGAACAATGAGCAGTTCTTC. Translated, it gives CASRPSGGNNEQFF.

CDR3 bases: TGTGCCAGCAGTGAAGAAGGCCAGGGGGCGCGGGAGACCGGGGAGCTGTTTTTT. It encodes CASSEEGQGARETGELFF. The V gene is TRBV6-1, the J gene TRBJ2-2; D possibly corresponds to TRBD1 (8 bases). Looked up from germline, CDR1 is MNHNS and CDR2 is SASEGT. The CDR3 consists of 18 residues. Trimming took off 1 base at V and 5 bases at J, with 20 bases between the two ends.

The gene calls are TRBV10-2 and TRBJ2-5, with 13 bases fitting TRBD2. The CDR3 is 15 amino acids. Losses at the gene ends were 6 bases for V and 0 bases for J; bases not matched to a gene: 1. Germline CDR1 WSHSY, CDR2 SAAADI. In DNA form, the CDR3 reads TGCGCCAGCAGAGGACTAGCGGGGGACCAAGAGACCCAGTACTTC. Residues: CASRGLAGDQETQYF.

The chain joins TRBV28 to TRBJ1-5; possibly TRBD1 for D (6 bases). The CDR3 totals 14 residues. Per the germline V gene, CDR1 is MDHEN and CDR2 is SYDVKM. Trimming shortened V by 3 bases and J by 7 bases, and 13 bases separated the two germline ends. Here the CDR3 reads CASSLWGRGQPQHF. The CDR3 DNA reads TGTGCCAGCAGTTTGTGGGGCAGGGGACAGCCCCAGCATTTT.

This chain connects TRBV7-9 to TRBJ2-7; 10 bases fit TRBD2. The germline V gene encodes CDR1 SEHNR and CDR2 FQNEAQ (reference sequence). Trimming at V came to 4 bases and at J to 5 bases, leaving 5 bases not matched to a gene. The CDR3 loop spans 14 amino acids. The CDR3: CASSWASGRHEQYF. For the CDR3, the DNA is TGTGCCAGCAGCTGGGCTAGCGGGAGACACGAGCAGTACTTC.

This clone was seen more than once but under ten times. The chain uses TRBV4-2 and TRBJ1-3; D gene unclear. V gave up 0 bases and J gave up 0 bases, with 15 bases separating them. This CDR3 spans 18 amino acids. The germline V gene encodes CDR1 LGHNA and CDR2 YNFKEQ. CDR3 in DNA: TGTGCCAGCAGCCAAGATCCCAGTTGGGCTAACTCTGGAAACACCATATATTTT. Protein sequence: CASSQDPSWANSGNTIYF.

The genes are TRBV27 and TRBJ2-7; 9 bases are a match to TRBD1. The CDR3 covers 14 residues. Losses at the gene ends were 4 bases for V and 2 bases for J; bases not matched to a gene: 3. Germline V gene sequence: CDR1 MNHEY, CDR2 SMNVEV (reference sequence). The CDR3 DNA is TGTGCCAGCAGTTACCACAGGGGGCCCTACGAGCAGTACTTC. This translates into CASSYHRGPYEQYF.

In nucleotides, the CDR3 is TGTGCCAGCATCGACAATGTGGGCAATCAGCCCCAGCATTTT. As protein: CASIDNVGNQPQHF. The chain is built from TRBV14 and TRBJ1-5, with D hard to call. Germline CDR1 SGHDN, CDR2 FVKESK. This CDR3 region has 14 residues. V gave up 7 bases and J gave up 2 bases, with 12 bases separating them. The full variable domain, completed using reference TRBV14 and TRBJ1-5, is EAGVTQFPSHSVIEKGQTVTLRCDPISGHDNLYWYRRVMGKEIKFLLHFVKESKQDESGMPNNRFLAERTGGTYSTLKVQPAELEDSGVYFCASIDNVGNQPQHFGDGTRLSIL.

This chain connects TRBV7-4 to TRBJ1-1; 9 bases align to TRBD1. V was clipped by 6 bases and J by 3 bases; unmatched bases: 5. The V gene's germline CDR1 is SGHVT and CDR2 SQSDAQ. CDR3 size: 14 residues. DNA of the CDR3: TGTGCCAGCAGTTGGGACAGGGTGTACACTGAAGCTTTCTTT. This translates into CASSWDRVYTEAFF. The full variable domain, its missing parts supplied by reference TRBV7-4 and TRBJ1-1, is GAGVSQSPRYKVAKRGRDVALRCDSISGHVTLYWYRQTLGQGSEVLTYSQSDAQRDKSGRPSGRFSAERPERSVSTLKIQRTEQGDSAVYLCASSWDRVYTEAFFGQGTRLTVV.

This rearrangement joins TRBV4-1 to TRBJ2-2; 15 nucleotides agree with TRBD2. J was trimmed by 3 bases and V by 4 bases; bases with no gene match: 12. Germline values: CDR1 MGHRA, CDR2 YSYEKL. CDR3 length equals 20 residues. CDR3 sequence (DNA): TGCGCCAGCAGCCGCAAACGCGGGACTAGCGGGGGGCGATACACCGGGGAGCTGTTTTTT. Protein product: CASSRKRGTSGGRYTGELFF.